This T cell receptor beta chain stems from a study of T cells in localized non-small cell lung cancer. General study results and limits: Those with higher blood T cell density had longer overall survival. A median of approximately 54 clones ranked among the top 100 in tumor appeared in adjacent lung. Sequencing was limited to one tumor region, leaving the possibility of heterogeneity open.

Germline CDR1 is LNHDA and CDR2 is SQIVND (reference sequence). V lost 5 bases and J lost 4, with 7 bases in between. The CDR3 has 12 amino acids. As to this clone: Its specificity is not known.

Measured with immunoSEQ multiplex PCR; TCRdb has only the in-frame clones, and not every one. The top ten clones hold around a tenth of a sample with 3,400 or so clones, about 31% of them seen once. The chain is built from TRBV19 and TRBJ2-3; D gene unclear. The sequence was collected from a male donor older than 55 with stage III lung adenocarcinoma. This sample comprised normal lung tissue next to the tumor, obtained before any cancer treatment. CDR3: CASSEAADTQYF. CDR3 bases: TGTGCCAGTAGTGAAGCCGCAGATACGCAGTATTTT.